This T cell receptor beta chain was recovered during a study of T cell repertoires in cytomegalovirus infection. Study-wide background: Well-studied HLA-B-restricted epitopes and recently identified HLA-C-restricted epitopes of CMV were both used in the study. CMV infection and matching HLA type were both indicated by public TCR beta signatures.

This clonotype was seen more than once but under ten times. Its target is unknown. Notes on the study in general: Summed frequency of shared TCR beta families picked out CMV carriers who also had the relevant HLA. HLA-C-restricted CMV clonotypes gave the most frequent clonotype in two of eight donors.

TCRdb analysed the reads with MiXCR anew, one entry per CDR3 protein. The data contain around 100,000 distinct CDR3 sequences, around 31% of them singletons. CDR3 size: 14 residues. With 4 bases removed from V and 4 bases from J, the gap between germline ends came to 11 bases. Germline V lookup: CDR1 MGHRA, CDR2 YSYEKL. Material: CD8+ T cells from cultured PBMCs, obtained from culture after CMV antigen stimulation. This sequence was found in a human donor in good health (CMV status not recorded). Some clones in this sample may be carry-over from other donors' samples. The chain is built from TRBV4-1 and TRBJ1-5; D gene ambiguous. The CDR3 is CASSLSRDNQPQHF. As DNA, the CDR3 is TGCGCCAGCAGCCTTTCACGGGATAATCAGCCCCAGCATTTT.